This T cell receptor (beta chain) appears in the sequencing data of a study of cytomegalovirus exposure and HLA in healthy donors. Study in general: HLA-typed donors were the source of approximately 86 million unique TCRs held in an early data release. Genotyping showed 70% to 90% of roughly 400 donors falling in the Caucasian-associated ancestry cluster.

Comment on this clone: Its antigen is not identified.

The CDR3 is made up of 14 amino acids. CDR1 is MNHEY and CDR2 is SMNVEV in the germline V gene (reference sequence). The V end lost 0 bases, the J end lost 4 bases, and 10 bases lay between the germline ends. 13 Jbeta primers and 60 Vbeta primers were used for the PCR. Only in-frame clones appear in the TCRdb table, and some are missing; sequencing was by immunoSEQ multiplex PCR. The table has about 130,000 clones, approximately 80% seen once. Study-wide findings and caveats: In vitro data verified a few CMV-associated chains as specific for CMV antigens.

Nominally healthy donors were sampled, though unrecorded immune exposures were likely. Sequenced input: PBMCs. The sequence came from a woman aged 40 to 50 in good health and CMV-seronegative. V usage is TRBV27 and J usage is TRBJ2-7; a possible D gene is TRBD2 (6 bases). The CDR3 sequence: CASSLSGTLYEQYF. CDR3 bases: TGTGCCAGCAGTTTATCAGGGACTCTTTACGAGCAGTACTTC.